This passage covers 32 T cell receptor beta chains from one sample sequenced in a study of shared clonotypes between healthy human individuals. Naive CD8 cells, CD45RO-negative and positively selected for CCR7, excluded terminally differentiated effector memory CD45RA+ cells. The method was immunoSEQ multiplex PCR; TCRdb's version includes in-frame clones alone and lacks a portion of them. The data contain just over 2,000,000 clones, about 95% of them singletons. Sequencing input: naive CD8+ T cells sorted from blood. These receptors originate from a man aged 18 to 30 in good health.

Points on this clone: Other DNA sequences in this sample translate to the same CDR3. The V and J genes are TRBV27 and TRBJ2-7; 9 bases agree with TRBD1. The V gene end was trimmed by 0 bases and the J gene end by 5 bases; junction bases not matched to a gene: 8. The germline gives CDR1 MNHEY, CDR2 SMNVEV (reference sequence). This CDR3 has 16 residues. The CDR3 coding sequence is TGTGCCAGCAGTTTATCGCCCGGGACAGGGTCCCACGAGCAGTACTTC. It yields the protein CASSLSPGTGSHEQYF.

In this sample, this clone turned up once. The CDR3 DNA follows: TGTGCCAGCAGTTTACAGGGCCTACCGTATTACGAGCAGTACTTC. Protein: CASSLQGLPYYEQYF. The J gene is TRBJ2-7, the V gene TRBV27, with a possible D match to TRBD1 (5 bases). The CDR3 sequence is 15 residues long. The germline CDR1 and CDR2 sequences are MNHEY and SMNVEV (reference sequence). V dropped 2 bases and J dropped 4 bases, with 15 bases sitting between them.

Turning to this clone: Other DNA variants within this sample encode the same CDR3. The chain combines TRBV27 with TRBJ1-3, with a weak D call TRBD1 (5 bases). V was pared by 4 bases and J by 0 bases, with 10 bases between. The CDR3 sequence is 15 residues long. Per germline, CDR1 MNHEY and CDR2 SMNVEV (reference sequence). CDR3 in DNA: TGTGCCAGCAGTTCTCGGGGCCCCTCTGGAAACACCATATATTTT. Its protein product is CASSSRGPSGNTIYF.

CDR3 DNA: TGTGCCAGCAGCTTTGGAATGTACGAGCAGTACTTC. Its protein is CASSFGMYEQYF. V usage is TRBV5-4 and J usage is TRBJ2-7; D gene uncertain. V was cut by 2 bases and J by 4 bases, with 7 bases left in between. The germline CDR1 and CDR2 sequences are SGHNT and YYREEE (reference sequence). The length of the CDR3 is 12 residues.

The chain joins TRBV4-3 to TRBJ2-2, with TRBD2 matching over 10 bases. Trimming took 0 bases from V and 1 from J; bases not matched to a gene: 2. Germline values: CDR1 LGHNA, CDR2 YSLEER. This CDR3 is built from 17 residues. Here the CDR3 reads CASSQEGLAMNTGELFF. The CDR3 DNA reads TGCGCCAGCAGCCAAGAGGGACTAGCGATGAACACCGGGGAGCTGTTTTTT.

The CDR3 here is CASSLGGFNAYEQYF. CDR3 in DNA: TGTGCCAGCAGTTTGGGAGGGTTCAATGCCTACGAGCAGTACTTC. The chain is built from TRBV28 and TRBJ2-7, with TRBD2 matching over 7 bases. V was pared by 3 bases and J by 2 bases, with 7 bases of the junction left unmatched. CDR3 length equals 15 residues. CDR1 MDHEN and CDR2 SYDVKM come from the germline V gene.

V usage is TRBV7-9 and J usage is TRBJ1-1; D is uncertain. The CDR3 has 13 residues. Germline values: CDR1 SEHNR, CDR2 FQNEAQ (reference sequence). V lost 5 bases and J 7 bases, leaving 14 bases between the germline ends. The CDR3 DNA reads TGTGCCAGCAGCGGACGCCCGACAAATGAAGCTTTCTTT. This codes for CASSGRPTNEAFF.

This clone came up once. The rearrangement uses TRBV13 and TRBJ2-7, with 10 bases fitting TRBD2. Germline V lookup: CDR1 PRHDT, CDR2 FYEKMQ (reference sequence). The CDR3 covers 15 residues. Losses at the gene ends were 1 base for V and 2 bases for J; bases not matched to a gene: 2. CDR3 in amino acids: CASSLALAGAYEQYF. The CDR3 nucleotides read TGTGCCAGCAGCTTAGCCCTAGCGGGGGCCTACGAGCAGTACTTC. The whole variable domain, filled in from reference TRBV13 and TRBJ2-7, reads AAGVIQSPRHLIKEKRETATLKCYPIPRHDTVYWYQQGPGQDPQFLISFYEKMQSDKGSIPDRFSAQQFSDYHSELNMSSLELGDSALYFCASSLALAGAYEQYFGPGTRLTVT.

The CDR3 loop is CAILPHKHQETQYF. Here the CDR3 DNA reads TGTGCCATCCTCCCCCACAAGCACCAAGAGACCCAGTACTTC. The J gene is TRBJ2-5, the V gene TRBV7-9; no reliable D call. The CDR3 is 14 amino acids. Trimming stripped 10 bases from V and 0 bases from J, with 15 bases between. The germline CDR1 and CDR2 sequences are SEHNR and FQNEAQ (reference sequence).

V usage is TRBV27 and J usage is TRBJ1-2; D call uncertain. CDR3 length: 15 amino acids. V lost 0 bases to trimming and J lost 5 bases, with 13 bases between them. Germline V gene lookup returns CDR1 MNHEY and CDR2 SMNVEV (reference sequence). DNA of the CDR3: TGTGCCAGCAGTTTATCGTTTGGCATAGGGTATGGCTACACCTTC. It is translated as CASSLSFGIGYGYTF.

In the case of this clone: Other nucleotide sequences from this sample produce the same CDR3. The rearrangement links TRBV27 to TRBJ2-7; D perhaps matches TRBD1 (6 bases). CDR3 length equals 14 residues. With 5 bases removed from V and 0 bases from J, the gap between germline ends came to 11 bases. CDR1 and CDR2 from the germline V gene are MNHEY and SMNVEV (reference sequence). For the CDR3, the DNA is TGTGCCAGCAGTCCCAGGGGAAGCTCCTACGAGCAGTACTTC. This gives the protein CASSPRGSSYEQYF.

This clone was observed a single time. The same CDR3 is also encoded by other DNA sequences in this sample. The chain links TRBV18 to TRBJ1-1; no reliable D call. Trimming removed 3 bases at V and 0 bases at J, with 8 bases between. This CDR3 has 14 amino acids. Germline CDR1 and CDR2: KGHSH and LQKENI. CDR3 in amino acids: CASSPPGLNTEAFF. In nucleotides, the CDR3 is TGTGCCAGCTCACCTCCCGGATTGAACACTGAAGCTTTCTTT.

Worth noting for this clone: Additional DNA sequences in this sample encode the identical CDR3. The chain links TRBV30 to TRBJ2-1; 9 bases fit TRBD2. Germline loops: CDR1 GTSNPN, CDR2 SVGIG (reference sequence). The CDR3 is made up of 15 amino acids. V lost 0 bases to trimming and J lost 1 base; unmatched junction nucleotides: 1. For the CDR3, the DNA is TGTGCCTGGAGTGTGACTAGCGGATCCTACAATGAGCAGTTCTTC. It encodes CAWSVTSGSYNEQFF.

The chain couples TRBV29-1 to TRBJ2-7, with D uncertain. V was trimmed by 3 bases and J by 4 bases, leaving 7 bases between them. The CDR3 extends over 11 amino acids. In germline, CDR1 is SQVTM, CDR2 ANQGSEA. CDR3 sequence reads: CSVEYLYEQYF. In DNA form, the CDR3 reads TGCAGCGTTGAGTACCTTTACGAGCAGTACTTC.

The V call is TRBV29-1, the J call TRBJ1-2; D is ambiguous. Germline loops: CDR1 SQVTM, CDR2 ANQGSEA. This CDR3 contains 13 residues. Trimming removed 0 bases from V and 8 bases from J, with 13 bases in between. The CDR3: CSVEDRGRIGYTF. The CDR3 DNA follows: TGCAGCGTTGAAGATCGAGGGCGCATAGGCTACACCTTC.

The V gene is TRBV5-4, the J gene TRBJ2-2; the match to TRBD1 covers 10 bases. J gave up 7 bases and V 1 base, and 7 bases lay outside the gene matches. Germline lookup yields CDR1 SGHNT and CDR2 YYREEE (reference sequence). The CDR3 covers 16 residues. The CDR3 protein is CASSLWGQGLIGELFF. The DNA for the CDR3 is TGTGCCAGCAGCTTGTGGGGACAGGGGTTGATCGGGGAGCTGTTTTTT.

The V call is TRBV5-4, the J call TRBJ2-7; D assignment may be TRBD1 or TRBD2 (6 bases each). V gave up 4 bases and J gave up 1 base, with 12 bases separating them. CDR1 and CDR2 (germline): SGHNT, YYREEE (reference sequence). The CDR3 spans 14 residues. For the CDR3, the DNA is TGTGCCAGCAGCGCCGAAGGGGGGTCCTACGAGCAGTACTTC. Protein: CASSAEGGSYEQYF.

The chain is built from TRBV13 and TRBJ1-4; D gene unclear. With 3 bases removed from V and 1 base from J, the gap between germline ends came to 6 bases. The CDR3 runs to 14 residues. Germline loops: CDR1 PRHDT, CDR2 FYEKMQ (reference sequence). The CDR3 loop is CASSLYGTNEKLFF. Written as DNA, the CDR3 is TGTGCCAGCAGCTTGTATGGAACTAATGAAAAACTGTTTTTT.

With respect to this clone: This specimen includes other DNA sequences encoding the same CDR3. This chain uses TRBV27 with TRBJ2-1; TRBD2 matches 7 bases. Unmatched junction bases numbered 6, after V lost 3 bases and J lost 7 bases. Germline V gives CDR1 MNHEY, CDR2 SMNVEV (reference sequence). The CDR3 consists of 14 residues. CDR3 sequence reads: CASSFRTSGNEQFF. The CDR3 nucleotides read TGTGCCAGCAGTTTCAGGACTAGTGGAAATGAGCAGTTCTTC.

This chain uses TRBV4-1 with TRBJ1-2; D is perhaps TRBD1 (5 bases). V gave up 2 bases and J gave up 3 bases, with 10 bases separating them. The CDR3 loop spans 14 amino acids. Germline V lookup: CDR1 MGHRA, CDR2 YSYEKL. The DNA for the CDR3 is TGCGCCAGCAGCCAAAGGGGTGTCGACTATGGCTACACCTTC. It specifies CASSQRGVDYGYTF.

The chain combines TRBV4-3 with TRBJ2-2, with a possible D match to TRBD1 (7 bases). Trimming pared 0 bases from V and 6 bases from J, leaving 23 bases between. The CDR3 is 19 amino acids. The germline CDR1 and CDR2 sequences are LGHNA and YSLEER. CDR3 in amino acids: CASSQDSTEGARMAGELFF. DNA for the CDR3: TGCGCCAGCAGCCAAGATTCTACGGAGGGGGCGAGGATGGCCGGGGAGCTGTTTTTT.

The chain is built from TRBV4-1 and TRBJ2-3, with D unclear. Germline V lookup: CDR1 MGHRA, CDR2 YSYEKL. The CDR3 is made up of 15 amino acids. Between the trimmed V and J ends, which lost 0 bases and 1 base, there was a span of 8 bases. The CDR3 nucleotides read TGCGCCAGCAGCCAAGAGAACCTCCGCACAGATACGCAGTATTTT. Residues: CASSQENLRTDTQYF.

The chain couples TRBV11-1 to TRBJ2-1; maybe TRBD2 (5 bases). This CDR3 is built from 12 residues. Germline V CDR1 and CDR2: SGHAT, FQDESV (reference sequence). V lost 5 bases to trimming and J lost 6 bases, with 8 bases between them. CDR3 loop: CASSMDSNEQFF. The CDR3 DNA reads TGTGCCAGCAGCATGGACTCCAATGAGCAGTTCTTC.

The genes are TRBV5-8 and TRBJ1-2; a weak D match, TRBD1 (6 bases). This CDR3 contains 14 residues. Germline CDR1 reads SGHTS; CDR2 reads YDEGEE. V lost 3 bases and J lost 4, with 13 bases in between. The CDR3 region is CASSSGASIYGYTF. The CDR3 DNA follows: TGTGCCAGCAGCTCGGGGGCGTCTATCTATGGCTACACCTTC.

This chain links TRBV15 with TRBJ2-4, with D possibly TRBD1 on 6 matching bases. V was cut by 4 bases and J by 1 base, with 17 bases left in between. This CDR3 is 17 amino acids long. Germline V gene data show CDR1 as LNHNV and CDR2 as YYDKDF (reference sequence). In DNA form, the CDR3 reads TGTGCCACCAGCATAGCCGTGGAAGGGGGTGCCAAAAACATTCAGTACTTC. Its translation is CATSIAVEGGAKNIQYF.

The V gene is TRBV28, the J gene TRBJ2-7; weak D call: TRBD2 (7 bases). V was cut by 3 bases and J by 3 bases, with 15 bases left in between. This CDR3 region has 15 residues. Germline values: CDR1 MDHEN, CDR2 SYDVKM. Here the CDR3 reads CASSFRGGRGYEQYF. CDR3 nucleotides: TGTGCCAGCAGTTTTCGCGGGGGCAGAGGCTACGAGCAGTACTTC.

The J gene is TRBJ1-1, the V gene TRBV2, with a possible D match to TRBD1 (6 bases). Between the trimmed V and J ends, which lost 7 bases and 5 bases, there was a span of 14 bases. Germline V gene data show CDR1 as SNHLY and CDR2 as FYNNEI. The CDR3 loop spans 13 amino acids. CDR3 in amino acids: CASKRGQGTEAFF. CDR3 bases: TGTGCCAGCAAGAGGGGTCAGGGGACTGAAGCTTTCTTT.

The sample holds one count of this clone. Additional DNA sequences in this sample encode the identical CDR3. The chain has TRBV5-1 and TRBJ1-2, with D uncertain. V lost 2 bases and J lost 8, with 7 bases in between. The CDR3 extends over 11 amino acids. CDR1 is SGHRS, CDR2 YFSETQ, per germline. CDR3 protein: CASSLGGGYTF. DNA for the CDR3: TGCGCCAGCAGCTTAGGAGGCGGCTACACCTTC.

The chain employs TRBV4-1 and TRBJ2-1, with TRBD2 matching 12 bases. After removal of 4 bases from V and 7 bases from J, the junction contained 17 bases not matched to a gene. The CDR3 spans 19 residues. Germline assignment: CDR1 MGHRA and CDR2 YSYEKL. CDR3 DNA: TGCGCCAGCAGCCCCGTAACATCGACTAGCGGGAGCTCGGGGAATGAGCAGTTCTTC. The encoded protein is CASSPVTSTSGSSGNEQFF.

The V and J genes are TRBV7-4 and TRBJ1-5; a possible D gene is TRBD1 (5 bases). Germline values: CDR1 SGHVT, CDR2 SQSDAQ. Trimming took off 5 bases at V and 7 bases at J, with 24 bases between the two ends. The CDR3 is made up of 17 amino acids. The CDR3 sequence is CASSRPTRGVVWQPQHF. CDR3 sequence (DNA): TGTGCCAGCAGCCGACCCACCAGAGGGGTCGTATGGCAGCCCCAGCATTTT.

The V and J genes are TRBV6-1 and TRBJ2-7, with D maybe TRBD2 (5 bases). Trimming removed 6 bases from V and 0 bases from J, with 9 bases in between. This CDR3 has 13 residues. Germline CDR1 reads MNHNS; CDR2 reads SASEGT. CDR3 in amino acids: CASRQEASYEQYF. CDR3 in DNA: TGTGCCAGCAGGCAGGAGGCCTCCTACGAGCAGTACTTC.

The chain has TRBV2 and TRBJ2-7; weak D call: TRBD2 (5 bases). This CDR3 spans 15 amino acids. Germline CDR1 reads SNHLY; CDR2 reads FYNNEI. Trimming took 10 bases from V and 3 from J, leaving 22 bases between them. CDR3: CAINLEETGDYEQYF. The CDR3 DNA reads TGTGCCATCAACCTGGAGGAAACGGGTGACTACGAGCAGTACTTC.